This T cell receptor (beta chain) was recovered during a study of blood T cell repertoires in COVID-19. At the level of the study: The United States, Italy and Spain supplied acute and convalescent COVID-19 samples.

The V and J ends lost 1 base and 0 bases, in that order; junction bases with no gene match: 6. The CDR3 spans 16 residues. Germline lookup yields CDR1 MNHNS and CDR2 SASEGT. As originally analysed: Counts of nucleated cells, estimated from reference gene primer amplification, were obtained. Some clones are missing from TCRdb's copy, which holds only in-frame ones; the method was immunoSEQ multiplex PCR. The V and J calls and clone size come from that table; D and trimming were worked out from the DNA. Found here are 400,000 to 550,000 clones, 70% to 90% of them singletons; the top ten hold approximately 2%. Participants had their cohort set by participant-reported clinical history.

Sequencing was performed on PBMCs or T cells enriched from blood (not recorded which). This TCR came from a woman aged 18-29 years with acute COVID-19. The V call is TRBV6-1, the J call TRBJ2-7; 7 bases match TRBD2. Here the CDR3 DNA reads TGTGCCAGCAGTGAAGAAGTTTGGACTAGCTCCTACGAGCAGTACTTC. This translates into CASSEEVWTSSYEQYF.